This T cell receptor (beta chain) was sequenced in a study of T cell responses to AZD1222 COVID-19 vaccine. Findings and caveats of the study: Just a handful of people given AZD1222 tested seropositive at baseline. The span of vaccine-associated CD4 TCRs extended across spike, with dominance at 160-218 and 743-854.

The table came from immunoSEQ multiplex PCR; TCRdb's copy has only in-frame clones and leaves some out. This table has 100,000 to 150,000 clones, about 87% appearing once. About this clone itself: As yet, its antigen is unknown.

This CDR3 contains 15 residues. The V gene's germline CDR1 is MNHEY and CDR2 SMNVEV (reference sequence). The ends were cut back, 6 bases at V and 0 bases at J, with 12 bases in the middle. This chain connects TRBV27 to TRBJ1-3; D gene ambiguous. This TCR derives from an adult in good health. Sequenced here: peripheral blood, sampled on day 0 of AZD1222 vaccination. The CDR3 loop reads CASSPGPSSGNTIYF. The CDR3 DNA reads as TGTGCCAGCAGCCCCGGCCCCTCCTCTGGAAACACCATATATTTT.